This entry is about one TCR beta chain. Methods used by the authors: Nucleated cell number was recorded as an estimate derived from reference gene primer amplification. The repertoire was sequenced with immunoSEQ multiplex PCR; TCRdb's copy has only in-frame clones and lacks some. Clone size and V and J calls were adopted from that table, with D and trimming inferred from the DNA. This table holds under 300,000 clones, roughly 84% found once. CDR3 length: 15 amino acids. The trim removed 8 bases at V and 4 bases at J, leaving 10 bases unmatched. CDR1 and CDR2 (germline): LNHDA, SQIVND (reference sequence). This entry belongs to a study of blood T cell repertoires in COVID-19. Looking at the study overall: Samples of COVID-19 (acute and convalescent) were obtained from the United States, Italy and Spain. PBMCs, B-cell-depleted T cells, or T cells were the source of the cDNA or gDNA that made up the material.

The chain links TRBV19 to TRBJ1-5, with 8 bases aligning to TRBD1. The sequenced material came from peripheral blood. The TCR comes from a woman aged 40 to 50 who had recovered from COVID-19. In nucleotides, the CDR3 is TGTGCCAGTGGGGAGGGACAGGCCCTTAATCAGCCCCAGCATTTT. Amino acids: CASGEGQALNQPQHF. Supplemented by reference TRBV19 and TRBJ1-5, the full variable domain reads DGGITQSPKYLFRKEGQNVTLSCEQNLNHDAMYWYRQDPGQGLRLIYYSQIVNDFQKGDIAEGYSVSREKKESFPLTVTSAQKNPTAFYLCASGEGQALNQPQHFGDGTRLSIL.